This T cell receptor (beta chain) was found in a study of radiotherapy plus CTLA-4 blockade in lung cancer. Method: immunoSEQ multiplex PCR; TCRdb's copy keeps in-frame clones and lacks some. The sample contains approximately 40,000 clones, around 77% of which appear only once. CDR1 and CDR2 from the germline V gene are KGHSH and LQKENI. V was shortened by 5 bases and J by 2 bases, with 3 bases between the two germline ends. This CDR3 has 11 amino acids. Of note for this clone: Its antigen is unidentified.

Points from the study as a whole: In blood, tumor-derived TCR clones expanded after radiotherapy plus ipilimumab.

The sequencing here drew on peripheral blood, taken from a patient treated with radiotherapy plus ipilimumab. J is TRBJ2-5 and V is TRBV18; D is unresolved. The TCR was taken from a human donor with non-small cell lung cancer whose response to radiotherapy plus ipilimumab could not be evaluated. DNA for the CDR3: TGTGCCAGCTCATCGCAAGAGACCCAGTACTTC. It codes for CASSSQETQYF.